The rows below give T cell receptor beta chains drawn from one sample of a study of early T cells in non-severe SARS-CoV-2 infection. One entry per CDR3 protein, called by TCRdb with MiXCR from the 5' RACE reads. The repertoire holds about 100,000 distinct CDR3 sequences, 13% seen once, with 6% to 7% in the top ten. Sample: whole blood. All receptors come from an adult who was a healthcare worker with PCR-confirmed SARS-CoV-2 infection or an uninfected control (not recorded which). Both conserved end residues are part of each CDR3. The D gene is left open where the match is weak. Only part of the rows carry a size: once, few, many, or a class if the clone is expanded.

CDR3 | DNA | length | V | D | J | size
CASSLEGEQYF | TGTGCCAGCAGCTTAGAAGGCGAGCAGTACTTC | 11 | TRBV11-2 | - | TRBJ2-7 | -
CATRKTSGNREQFF | TGTGCCACCAGAAAGACTAGCGGGAATCGGGAGCAGTTCTTC | 14 | TRBV15 | TRBD2 | TRBJ2-1 | -
CSARDTYAQPQHF | TGCAGTGCTAGGGACACCTACGCTCAGCCCCAGCATTTT | 13 | TRBV20-1 | - | TRBJ1-5 | few
CASSQAETASYEQYF | TGCGCCAGCAGCCAAGCCGAGACAGCTTCCTACGAGCAGTACTTC | 15 | TRBV4-3 | - | TRBJ2-7 | medium-sized
CASSPYGRGQYF | TGTGCCAGCAGCCCGTACGGGCGAGGCCAGTACTTC | 12 | TRBV7-2 | - | TRBJ2-5 | many
CASTFETLNNEQFF | TGTGCCAGCACCTTTGAGACTCTGAACAATGAGCAGTTCTTC | 14 | TRBV12-3/TRBV12-4 | - | TRBJ2-1 | many
CASSFRDRENYGYTF | TGTGCCAGCAGCTTTCGGGACAGGGAAAACTATGGCTACACCTTC | 15 | TRBV7-9 | TRBD1 | TRBJ1-2 | many
CASSSVAGWETQYF | TGTGCCAGCAGTTCCGTAGCGGGTTGGGAGACCCAGTACTTC | 14 | TRBV6-2/TRBV6-3 | TRBD2 | TRBJ2-5 | many
CASSQGTDLPGSYNSPLHF | TGTGCCAGCAGCCAAGGGACAGACCTCCCGGGCTCCTATAATTCACCCCTCCACTTT | 19 | TRBV3-1 | - | TRBJ1-6 | many
CSVDLMEDTQYF | TGCAGCGTTGATCTCATGGAAGATACGCAGTATTTT | 12 | TRBV29-1 | - | TRBJ2-3 | -
CSVARSGSWGEQFF | TGCAGCGTTGCCCGTAGCGGGAGTTGGGGTGAGCAGTTCTTC | 14 | TRBV29-1 | TRBD2 | TRBJ2-1 | -
CASSLGPTSTDTQYF | TGCGCCAGCAGCTTGGGGCCCACTAGCACAGATACGCAGTATTTT | 15 | TRBV5-1 | - | TRBJ2-3 | -
CASSRLEGNEQYF | TGCGCCAGCAGCCGTCTCGAGGGGAACGAGCAGTACTTC | 13 | TRBV5-1 | - | TRBJ2-7 | -
CAISESLDGIYEQYF | TGTGCCATCAGTGAGTCCCTGGACGGAATCTACGAGCAGTACTTC | 15 | TRBV10-3 | - | TRBJ2-7 | many
CASSWSGGAGDYGYTF | TGCGCCAGCAGCTGGTCAGGGGGGGCTGGTGACTATGGCTACACCTTC | 16 | TRBV4-1 | TRBD1 | TRBJ1-2 | many
CASSPGLAGGPGELFF | TGTGCCAGCAGTCCTGGACTAGCGGGAGGGCCAGGGGAGCTGTTTTTT | 16 | TRBV6-1 | TRBD2 | TRBJ2-2 | few
CASSYNQRESYEQYF | TGTGCCAGCAGTTACAACCAGCGGGAGTCTTACGAGCAGTACTTC | 15 | TRBV6-6 | TRBD2 | TRBJ2-7 | -
CASSRNILQGSNTGELFF | TGCGCCAGCAGCCGAAACATTCTACAGGGCTCCAACACCGGGGAGCTGTTTTTT | 18 | TRBV4-1 | - | TRBJ2-2 | many
CASSSTGTGYTDTQYF | TGTGCCAGCAGCTCAACCGGGACAGGGTATACAGATACGCAGTATTTT | 16 | TRBV7-2 | TRBD1 | TRBJ2-3 | few
CASSLALGRDYGYTF | TGTGCCAGCAGCTTAGCGCTGGGAAGAGACTATGGCTACACCTTC | 15 | TRBV7-9 | - | TRBJ1-2 | -
CASDPFNYGYTF | TGTGCCAGCGATCCCTTTAACTATGGCTACACCTTC | 12 | TRBV2 | - | TRBJ1-2 | few
CASSSREGGEQFF | TGTGCCAGCAGCAGTCGGGAGGGTGGTGAGCAGTTCTTC | 13 | TRBV7-9 | TRBD2 | TRBJ2-1 | many
CASSYLAGGNSYEQYF | TGCGCCAGCAGCTACTTAGCGGGAGGGAACTCCTACGAGCAGTACTTC | 16 | TRBV4-1 | TRBD2 | TRBJ2-7 | few
CASSQVAGWQADTQYF | TGCGCCAGCAGCCAAGTAGCGGGATGGCAGGCAGATACGCAGTATTTT | 16 | TRBV4-1 | TRBD2 | TRBJ2-3 | -
CASSQLAGGFYEQYF | TGTGCCAGCAGTCAACTAGCGGGAGGGTTTTACGAGCAGTACTTC | 15 | TRBV2 | TRBD2 | TRBJ2-7 | few
CATSDPQLAGYSEQFF | TGTGCCACCAGTGATCCCCAACTAGCGGGATACAGTGAGCAGTTCTTC | 16 | TRBV24-1 | TRBD2 | TRBJ2-1 | many
CASSQVGTSPYEQYF | TGTGCCAGCAGCCAAGTTGGGACAAGTCCCTACGAGCAGTACTTC | 15 | TRBV14 | - | TRBJ2-7 | few
CASSLLAGTGELFF | TGTGCCAGCAGCTTACTAGCGGGCACCGGGGAGCTGTTTTTT | 14 | TRBV11-2 | TRBD2 | TRBJ2-2 | -